What follows are 21 T cell receptor beta chains derived from one specimen sequenced in a study of blood T cell repertoires in COVID-19. Measured with immunoSEQ multiplex PCR; TCRdb has only the in-frame clones, and not every one. The sample lists around 270,000 clones, about 80% occurring once. Sequenced material: peripheral blood. The receptors stem from a person aged 70 to 80 with COVID-19, enrolled during active disease.

The V call is TRBV27, the J call TRBJ1-4, with a tentative D call TRBD1 (5 bases). This CDR3 is 16 amino acids long. The germline V and J ends were trimmed by 5 bases and 0 bases, with 13 bases remaining between them. Germline lookup yields CDR1 MNHEY and CDR2 SMNVEV (reference sequence). CDR3 protein: CASSHHRQPTNEKLFF. The DNA for the CDR3 is TGTGCCAGCAGTCATCACAGACAGCCAACTAATGAAAAACTGTTTTTT.

The CDR3 DNA sequence: TGTGCCAGTGGTAAAGGAGCCAATCAGCCCCAGCATTTT. Amino acids: CASGKGANQPQHF. This chain links TRBV19 with TRBJ1-5; no reliable D call. This CDR3 comprises 13 residues. From germline, CDR1 is LNHDA and CDR2 SQIVND (reference sequence). Trimming removed 8 bases at V and 3 bases at J, with 11 bases between.

The rearrangement joins TRBV10-3 to TRBJ2-2; TRBD2 agrees at 10 bases. Germline CDR1 ENHRY, CDR2 SYGVKD. Trimming removed 2 bases from V and 4 bases from J; junction bases left unmatched: 7. The CDR3 has 17 amino acids. The CDR3: CAISEPIQRGGTGELFF. CDR3 DNA: TGTGCCATCAGTGAGCCGATCCAGCGGGGGGGCACCGGGGAGCTGTTTTTT.

This chain uses TRBV2 with TRBJ1-4, with 7 bases matching TRBD1. The CDR3 is 15 residues long. V was pared by 4 bases and J by 3 bases, with 5 bases of the junction left unmatched. The germline CDR1 and CDR2 sequences are SNHLY and FYNNEI. The CDR3 bases are TGTGCCAGCAGTGGAAACAGGGGCTCTAATGAAAAACTGTTTTTT. Its translation is CASSGNRGSNEKLFF.

The rearrangement uses TRBV10-3 and TRBJ1-1; 8 nucleotides align to TRBD1. Germline lookup yields CDR1 ENHRY and CDR2 SYGVKD. The CDR3 has 14 amino acids. V gave up 10 bases and J gave up 5 bases; unmatched junction bases: 12. The CDR3 nucleotides are TGTGCCACTCAAATGGACAGGGAGAGGACTGAAGCTTTCTTT. It specifies CATQMDRERTEAFF.

The genes are TRBV19 and TRBJ1-5, with TRBD1 matching over 7 bases. V shed 5 bases, J shed 6 bases, and the junction held 7 bases outside the gene matches. From germline, CDR1 is LNHDA and CDR2 SQIVND (reference sequence). This CDR3 has 14 amino acids. The DNA of the CDR3 is TGTGCCAGTAGTTACGGGGCAGGGGGTCAGCCCCAGCATTTT. This codes for CASSYGAGGQPQHF.

J is TRBJ2-7 and V is TRBV7-2, with 7 bases fitting TRBD2. Germline CDR1 and CDR2: SGHTA and FQGNSA. V shed 1 base and J 3 bases; nucleotides not matched to a gene: 9. CDR3 length: 16 residues. Here the CDR3 DNA reads TGTGCCAGCAGCTTAGGGGGCGGGAGTAACTTCTACGAGCAGTACTTC. It codes for CASSLGGGSNFYEQYF.

The chain recombines TRBV9 with TRBJ2-2; D possibly corresponds to TRBD1 (6 bases). V gave up 2 bases and J gave up 3 bases, with 14 bases separating them. In germline, CDR1 is SGDLS, CDR2 YYNGEE. The CDR3 spans 16 residues. In nucleotides, the CDR3 is TGTGCCAGCAGCGTCGACAGGTCCCCTCACACCGGGGAGCTGTTTTTT. This codes for CASSVDRSPHTGELFF.

V and J are TRBV2 and TRBJ1-4; no reliable D call. Trimming took 1 base from V and 8 from J, leaving 17 bases between them. This CDR3 region has 16 residues. Germline CDR1 is SNHLY and CDR2 is FYNNEI. This CDR3 is CASSEGARGVGEKLFF. As DNA, the CDR3 is TGTGCCAGCAGTGAAGGTGCACGCGGCGTCGGAGAAAAACTGTTTTTT.

The chain links TRBV27 to TRBJ2-3; 14 bases are a match to TRBD2. Germline assignment: CDR1 MNHEY and CDR2 SMNVEV (reference sequence). The trim removed 0 bases at V and 4 bases at J, leaving 9 bases unmatched. This CDR3 has 19 amino acids. This CDR3 is CASSLSYATSGGVADTQYF. The CDR3 nucleotides read TGTGCCAGCAGTTTATCGTATGCGACTAGCGGGGGGGTGGCAGATACGCAGTATTTT.

The chain combines TRBV29-1 with TRBJ2-7; the match to TRBD2 covers 8 bases. CDR1 is SQVTM and CDR2 is ANQGSEA in the germline V gene. The CDR3 is 13 residues long. Trimming took 4 bases from V and 3 from J; bases not matched to a gene: 5. CDR3 bases: TGCAGCGTTGGTTTAGCGGGATACTACGAGCAGTACTTC. Translating it yields CSVGLAGYYEQYF.

This clone was observed a handful of times. CDR3 DNA: TGTGCCAGCAGCTTGGATCCGGGACAGAGTAAAGCTTTCTTT. It specifies CASSLDPGQSKAFF. This chain uses TRBV11-2 with TRBJ1-1; TRBD1 matches 7 bases. Trimming cost V 3 bases and J 9 bases; bases outside gene matches: 10. Germline CDR1 and CDR2: SGHAT and FQNNGV. The CDR3 covers 14 residues.

The chain employs TRBV7-2 and TRBJ1-2, with a weak D call TRBD1 (5 bases). Trimming removed 3 bases from V and 5 bases from J, with 19 bases in between. The length of the CDR3 is 16 residues. From germline, CDR1 is SGHTA and CDR2 FQGNSA. For the CDR3, the DNA is TGTGCCAGCAGCTTCCTTCTACCGACAGCCGATTATGGCTACACCTTC. It encodes CASSFLLPTADYGYTF.

J is TRBJ1-2 and V is TRBV4-3, with TRBD1 matching 8 bases. J was trimmed by 2 bases and V by 1 base; bases with no gene match: 12. CDR1 is LGHNA, CDR2 YSLEER, per germline. The CDR3 consists of 18 residues. The CDR3 reads CASSQGIRTGYSNYGYTF. The CDR3 region has the DNA TGCGCCAGCAGCCAAGGGATTAGGACAGGGTATTCCAACTATGGCTACACCTTC.

The chain is built from TRBV30 and TRBJ1-2; 8 nucleotides match TRBD1. J gave up 7 bases and V 3 bases, and 10 bases lay outside the gene matches. The germline V gene encodes CDR1 GTSNPN and CDR2 SVGIG (reference sequence). The CDR3 runs 14 residues. The chain's CDR3 is CAWRIMDREGGYTF. Written as DNA, the CDR3 is TGTGCCTGGAGGATTATGGACAGGGAAGGTGGCTACACCTTC.

The gene calls are TRBV7-2 and TRBJ2-3; TRBD2 agrees at 11 bases. Germline V gene lookup returns CDR1 SGHTA and CDR2 FQGNSA. Trimming cost V 2 bases and J 6 bases; bases outside gene matches: 10. CDR3 length: 17 amino acids. CDR3 in DNA: TGTGCCAGCAGCTTAAAGGGGTCGGCTAGCGGGAGGGATACGCAGTATTTT. Amino acid sequence: CASSLKGSASGRDTQYF. The full variable domain, completed using reference TRBV7-2 and TRBJ2-3, is GAGVSQSPSNKVTEKGKDVELRCDPISGHTALYWYRQSLGQGLEFLIYFQGNSAPDKSGLPSDRFSAERTGGSVSTLTIQRTQQEDSAVYLCASSLKGSASGRDTQYFGPGTRLTVL.

This chain connects TRBV4-1 to TRBJ1-1; unclear D gene. Trimming stripped 1 base from V and 6 bases from J, with 9 bases between. The CDR3 loop spans 13 amino acids. Germline CDR1 is MGHRA and CDR2 is YSYEKL. The CDR3 nucleotides read TGCGCCAGCAGCCAAGTTAGTGGTCCTGAAGCTTTCTTT. Translation gives CASSQVSGPEAFF.

This chain connects TRBV2 to TRBJ1-1, with 10 nucleotides matching TRBD1. In germline, CDR1 is SNHLY, CDR2 FYNNEI. Trimming took 8 bases from V and 0 from J; bases not matched to a gene: 6. This CDR3 is 15 amino acids long. CDR3 in DNA: TGTGCCAGCCAGGACAGGGGGGGCATGAACACTGAAGCTTTCTTT. Translated: CASQDRGGMNTEAFF.

This chain connects TRBV27 to TRBJ2-1, with D perhaps matching TRBD2 (5 bases). The V end lost 6 bases, the J end lost 6 bases, and 15 bases lay between the germline ends. The CDR3 is 14 amino acids. Germline loops: CDR1 MNHEY, CDR2 SMNVEV (reference sequence). The CDR3 is CASRLAGWGNEQFF. CDR3 DNA sequence: TGTGCCAGCAGGCTAGCAGGCTGGGGCAATGAGCAGTTCTTC.

The gene calls are TRBV7-2 and TRBJ2-1; D is ambiguous. V was trimmed by 1 base and J by 0 bases, leaving 16 bases between them. There are 18 residues in the CDR3. The germline V gene has CDR1 SGHTA and CDR2 FQGNSA. CDR3 amino acids: CASSLEWPSRSSYNEQFF. The CDR3 bases are TGTGCCAGCAGCTTAGAGTGGCCCAGCCGGAGCTCCTACAATGAGCAGTTCTTC. Using reference TRBV7-2 and TRBJ2-1 for the parts outside the CDR3, the full variable domain is GAGVSQSPSNKVTEKGKDVELRCDPISGHTALYWYRQSLGQGLEFLIYFQGNSAPDKSGLPSDRFSAERTGGSVSTLTIQRTQQEDSAVYLCASSLEWPSRSSYNEQFFGPGTRLTVL.

The chain links TRBV28 to TRBJ2-4; the match to TRBD1 covers 8 bases. The CDR3 has 15 residues. V dropped 5 bases and J dropped 2; count of bases not matched to a gene: 5. Looked up from germline, CDR1 is MDHEN and CDR2 is SYDVKM. In DNA, the CDR3 is TGTGCCAGCAGTCCGACAGGGGCCTCCAAAAACATTCAGTACTTC. Protein: CASSPTGASKNIQYF.